Below, 30 T cell receptor beta chains from the same sample are listed, as sequenced in a study of OX40 agonist ivuxolimab in advanced cancers. Only in-frame clones appear in the TCRdb table, and some are missing; sequencing was by immunoSEQ multiplex PCR. The data show approximately 80,000 clones, about 88% seen once. This specimen was CD4+ or CD8+ T cells sorted from blood, taken in a trial of the OX40 agonist ivuxolimab. The receptors stem from an adult with an advanced solid tumor such as melanoma, head and neck, liver or kidney cancer.

V and J are TRBV7-2 and TRBJ1-3; tentative D call: TRBD1 (5 bases). The CDR3 runs 16 residues. The ends were cut back, 1 base at V and 2 bases at J, with 12 bases in the middle. The germline V gene has CDR1 SGHTA and CDR2 FQGNSA. CDR3 coding DNA: TGTGCCAGCAGCTTAGGAGGTCAGGGAGCTGGAAACACCATATATTTT. This encodes CASSLGGQGAGNTIYF.

The chain joins TRBV7-9 to TRBJ2-3; D is possibly TRBD2 (5 bases). V shed 3 bases and J shed 1 base, with 11 bases lying between them. The germline V gene has CDR1 SEHNR and CDR2 FQNEAQ (reference sequence). The CDR3 is 15 residues long. The CDR3 sequence is CASSFLVGGTDTQYF. The CDR3 coding sequence is TGTGCCAGCAGCTTTTTGGTCGGGGGCACAGATACGCAGTATTTT.

In its sample, this clone was seen a few times. The chain is built from TRBV7-2 and TRBJ1-5; D remains unclear. Between the trimmed V and J ends, which lost 3 bases and 7 bases, there was a span of 10 bases. Germline CDR1 is SGHTA and CDR2 is FQGNSA. The CDR3 loop spans 13 amino acids. DNA of the CDR3: TGTGCCAGCAGCTTGATGGAAAGACAGCCCCAGCATTTT. It encodes CASSLMERQPQHF.

V usage is TRBV5-1 and J usage is TRBJ2-2, with TRBD1 identical over 8 bases. The junction had 7 bases not matched to a gene; V was cut back by 4 bases and J by 5 bases. CDR1 is SGHRS and CDR2 is YFSETQ in the germline V gene. The CDR3 is made up of 15 amino acids. Here the CDR3 reads CASSGDRTVTGELFF. The CDR3, as DNA: TGCGCCAGCAGCGGGGACAGGACCGTAACCGGGGAGCTGTTTTTT.

The chain is built from TRBV6-5 and TRBJ2-7; D might be TRBD2 (6 bases). Germline V CDR1 and CDR2: MNHEY, SVGAGI. CDR3 length: 15 residues. The V and J ends lost 6 bases and 2 bases respectively, with 17 bases between them. CDR3 bases: TGTGCCAGCAGCGAACGGGGGATTTTAACCTACGAGCAGTACTTC. The encoded protein is CASSERGILTYEQYF.

As regards this clone: This same CDR3 is encoded by further DNA sequences in the sample. The CDR3 sequence is CASSVVGGSYNEQFF. For the CDR3, the DNA is TGTGCCAGCAGCGTAGTGGGGGGGTCCTACAATGAGCAGTTCTTC. The chain is built from TRBV9 and TRBJ2-1; 7 bases map to TRBD2. Trimming took 0 bases from V and 1 from J; bases not matched to a gene: 1. This CDR3 contains 15 residues. Germline loops: CDR1 SGDLS, CDR2 YYNGEE.

The chain has TRBV30 and TRBJ2-3; D is uncertain. This CDR3 is 16 amino acids long. Germline V CDR1 and CDR2: GTSNPN, SVGIG (reference sequence). Trimming left V 2 bases short and J 5 bases short, with 20 bases between. The CDR3 region is CAWSFSFFVLGDTQYF. The CDR3 nucleotides read TGTGCCTGGAGTTTCTCGTTTTTTGTTCTAGGAGATACGCAGTATTTT.

V and J are TRBV5-4 and TRBJ1-3, with D possibly being TRBD1 (6 bases). CDR3 length: 14 amino acids. V was pared by 4 bases and J by 0 bases, with 8 bases between. Germline CDR1 and CDR2: SGHNT and YYREEE (reference sequence). This CDR3 is CASSLQGSGNTIYF. The DNA for the CDR3 is TGTGCCAGCAGCCTACAGGGCTCTGGAAACACCATATATTTT.

The chain couples TRBV5-8 to TRBJ2-3, with 7 positions matching TRBD1. The CDR3 sequence is 15 residues long. Germline values: CDR1 SGHTS, CDR2 YDEGEE. The V segment lost 4 bases and the J segment 0 bases; nucleotides outside the gene matches: 5. The CDR3 here is CASSTGQTSTDTQYF. The CDR3 coding sequence is TGTGCCAGCAGCACGGGACAGACGAGCACAGATACGCAGTATTTT.

The chain has TRBV14 and TRBJ1-2; D call uncertain. Germline V gives CDR1 SGHDN, CDR2 FVKESK. The CDR3 runs to 11 residues. The V and J ends lost 0 bases and 7 bases respectively, with 3 bases between them. The CDR3 DNA follows: TGTGCCAGCAGCCAAGATACTGGCTACACCTTC. Translated: CASSQDTGYTF.

V and J are TRBV28 and TRBJ2-1; a possible D gene is TRBD2 (5 bases). Per the germline V gene, CDR1 is MDHEN and CDR2 is SYDVKM. V was clipped by 3 bases and J by 2 bases, with 5 bases between them. The CDR3 is 13 amino acids. Here the CDR3 reads CASSLRAYNEQFF. As DNA, the CDR3 is TGTGCCAGCAGTTTGAGGGCCTACAATGAGCAGTTCTTC.

Concerning this clone itself: At the DNA level, this CDR3 is encoded by other sequences in the same sample as well. The genes are TRBV13 and TRBJ2-5; D gene unclear. The CDR3 spans 12 residues. CDR1 is PRHDT and CDR2 is FYEKMQ in the germline V gene (reference sequence). Trimming took off 9 bases at V and 1 base at J, with 9 bases between the two ends. CDR3 nucleotides: TGTGCCAGTTCGACGGCCCAAGAGACCCAGTACTTC. This sequence encodes CASSTAQETQYF. The complete variable domain, with remaining parts taken from reference TRBV13 and TRBJ2-5, reads AAGVIQSPRHLIKEKRETATLKCYPIPRHDTVYWYQQGPGQDPQFLISFYEKMQSDKGSIPDRFSAQQFSDYHSELNMSSLELGDSALYFCASSTAQETQYFGPGTRLLVL.

The chain combines TRBV18 with TRBJ1-3; 8 bases map to TRBD1. J lost 4 bases, V lost 5 bases, and 4 bases had no gene match. The length of the CDR3 is 14 residues. Germline V CDR1 and CDR2: KGHSH, LQKENI. CDR3 DNA sequence: TGTGCCAGCTCAGGACAGGGCCACGGAAACACCATATATTTT. This gives the protein CASSGQGHGNTIYF.

V usage is TRBV5-4 and J usage is TRBJ2-7; D may be TRBD2 (5 bases). Trimming stripped 4 bases from V and 5 bases from J, with 10 bases between. This CDR3 has 12 amino acids. Germline V gene data show CDR1 as SGHNT and CDR2 as YYREEE (reference sequence). This CDR3 reads CASSPHGDEQYF. The CDR3 bases are TGTGCCAGCAGCCCCCACGGGGACGAGCAGTACTTC.

The chain combines TRBV30 with TRBJ1-2; 10 positions match TRBD1. V shed 7 bases, J shed 8 bases, and the junction held 10 bases outside the gene matches. Germline CDR1 reads GTSNPN; CDR2 reads SVGIG (reference sequence). This CDR3 contains 13 residues. The DNA for the CDR3 is TGTGCCTCAAAGACAGGGGGCCTACCCGGCTACACCTTC. This sequence encodes CASKTGGLPGYTF.

In this sample, this clone turned up a few times. The chain uses TRBV27 and TRBJ1-1; a weak D match, TRBD1 (6 bases). This CDR3 contains 16 residues. Trimming removed 2 bases at V and 3 bases at J, with 16 bases between. From germline, CDR1 is MNHEY and CDR2 SMNVEV (reference sequence). In DNA, the CDR3 is TGTGCCAGCAGTTTACGGAGGGGGAATCTCCACACTGAAGCTTTCTTT. This encodes CASSLRRGNLHTEAFF.

The V and J genes are TRBV5-1 and TRBJ1-2, with D maybe TRBD1 (6 bases). Per germline, CDR1 SGHRS and CDR2 YFSETQ. The CDR3 has 13 residues. V was cut by 3 bases and J by 7 bases, with 13 bases left in between. CDR3 sequence: CASSSSGEIGYTF. The CDR3 nucleotides read TGCGCCAGCAGCTCGTCAGGGGAGATTGGCTACACCTTC.

The chain couples TRBV19 to TRBJ1-2, with D maybe TRBD1 (6 bases). Between the trimmed V and J ends, which lost 4 bases and 8 bases, there was a span of 17 bases. The CDR3 extends over 14 amino acids. The V gene's germline CDR1 is LNHDA and CDR2 SQIVND (reference sequence). CDR3 region: CASSTPGRGGGYTF. The CDR3 DNA reads as TGTGCCAGTAGTACCCCAGGCAGGGGAGGCGGCTACACCTTC.

The rearrangement links TRBV7-3 to TRBJ2-7; TRBD2 might be the D (5 bases). This CDR3 region has 14 residues. Germline-derived CDR1 and CDR2 are SGHTA and FQGTGA. Trimming removed 4 bases at V and 8 bases at J, with 18 bases between. CDR3 DNA sequence: TGTGCCAGCAGCTCGTCGGACGGGTACGGGAAGCAGTACTTC. Translating it yields CASSSSDGYGKQYF.

J is TRBJ1-2 and V is TRBV15, with 9 bases matching TRBD1. The CDR3 has 14 amino acids. Germline V gives CDR1 LNHNV, CDR2 YYDKDF (reference sequence). The junction had 1 base not matched to a gene; V was cut back by 1 base and J by 4 bases. The CDR3: CATSRATGGYGYTF. CDR3 DNA sequence: TGTGCCACCAGCAGAGCGACAGGGGGCTATGGCTACACCTTC.

This sequence joins TRBV4-3 and TRBJ1-1, with no clear D. The length of the CDR3 is 14 residues. The V end was cut by 0 bases, the J end by 0 bases, with 5 bases between. Germline V lookup: CDR1 LGHNA, CDR2 YSLEER. The CDR3 spells CASSQEPLNTEAFF. Written as DNA, the CDR3 is TGCGCCAGCAGCCAAGAGCCCCTGAACACTGAAGCTTTCTTT.

This clone was picked up one time. DNA of the CDR3: TGTGCCAGCACCGTTCTGGCAGCTTGGCCGCGCCGATCGGGAAGCGGGGGGCCGGGTGAGCAGTTCTTC. Protein sequence: CASTVLAAWPRRSGSGGPGEQFF. J is TRBJ2-1 and V is TRBV28, with 9 bases that match TRBD2. J lost 9 bases, V lost 7 bases, and 37 bases had no gene match. Per germline, CDR1 MDHEN and CDR2 SYDVKM. The CDR3 has 23 residues.

The rearrangement links TRBV7-2 to TRBJ2-7; D is undetermined. Trimming removed 5 bases at V and 5 bases at J, with 13 bases between. Germline V gives CDR1 SGHTA, CDR2 FQGNSA. This CDR3 contains 13 residues. CDR3 in DNA: TGTGCCAGCAGCCCCCAGCAAGCCCACGAGCAGTACTTC. This translates into CASSPQQAHEQYF.

This chain connects TRBV5-4 to TRBJ1-3; D not certain. Germline CDR1 reads SGHNT; CDR2 reads YYREEE (reference sequence). CDR3 length: 13 amino acids. Trimming left V 0 bases short and J 8 bases short, with 9 bases between. In nucleotides, the CDR3 is TGTGCCAGCAGCTTGGTGGGTTCGGACACCATATATTTT. It codes for CASSLVGSDTIYF.

The genes are TRBV28 and TRBJ2-7, with 10 bases aligning to TRBD1. This CDR3 is 15 amino acids long. Germline trimming cut 6 bases from V and 4 bases from J; bases unmatched to any gene: 9. From germline, CDR1 is MDHEN and CDR2 SYDVKM. CDR3 loop: CASRATGTGVYEQYV. The DNA of the CDR3 is TGTGCCAGCAGGGCGACCGGGACAGGGGTATACGAGCAGTACGTC.

The genes are TRBV5-1 and TRBJ2-5, with D hard to call. The CDR3 has 15 residues. CDR1 is SGHRS, CDR2 YFSETQ, per germline. V was pared by 4 bases and J by 4 bases, with 17 bases between. The CDR3 protein is CASSVGLAMGETQYF. The CDR3 nucleotides read TGCGCCAGCAGCGTGGGGTTGGCGATGGGAGAGACCCAGTACTTC.

The rearrangement links TRBV10-3 to TRBJ1-1, with 8 bases fitting TRBD1. Per the germline V gene, CDR1 is ENHRY and CDR2 is SYGVKD. The CDR3 spans 16 residues. V lost 2 bases to trimming and J lost 4 bases; unmatched junction nucleotides: 9. Here the CDR3 reads CAISETPGQDTTEAFF. The CDR3 bases are TGTGCCATCAGTGAGACACCGGGACAGGATACCACTGAAGCTTTCTTT.

The chain is built from TRBV9 and TRBJ2-5; 12 nucleotides line up with TRBD2. The J segment lost 1 base and the V segment lost 0 bases, leaving 1 base of the junction unmatched. This CDR3 region has 16 residues. The V gene's germline CDR1 is SGDLS and CDR2 YYNGEE. The CDR3 protein is CASSVASGGAQETQYF. For the CDR3, the DNA is TGTGCCAGCAGCGTAGCTAGCGGGGGGGCCCAAGAGACCCAGTACTTC.

The chain is built from TRBV6-5 and TRBJ1-6; no firm D call. CDR1 is MNHEY and CDR2 is SVGAGI in the germline V gene. The length of the CDR3 is 13 residues. Trimming cost V 7 bases and J 2 bases, with 6 bases left between them. CDR3 DNA: TGTGCCAGCAAGGGCACCTATAATTCACCCCTCCACTTT. Its translation is CASKGTYNSPLHF.

The V and J genes are TRBV5-6 and TRBJ2-7; possibly TRBD1 for D (5 bases). Trimming left V 1 base short and J 2 bases short, with 13 bases between. The CDR3 has 15 residues. Germline loops: CDR1 SGHDT, CDR2 YYEEEE. Written as DNA, the CDR3 is TGTGCCAGCAGCTTGACAGGCTCCTTGGCCTACGAGCAGTACTTC. Amino acid sequence: CASSLTGSLAYEQYF.